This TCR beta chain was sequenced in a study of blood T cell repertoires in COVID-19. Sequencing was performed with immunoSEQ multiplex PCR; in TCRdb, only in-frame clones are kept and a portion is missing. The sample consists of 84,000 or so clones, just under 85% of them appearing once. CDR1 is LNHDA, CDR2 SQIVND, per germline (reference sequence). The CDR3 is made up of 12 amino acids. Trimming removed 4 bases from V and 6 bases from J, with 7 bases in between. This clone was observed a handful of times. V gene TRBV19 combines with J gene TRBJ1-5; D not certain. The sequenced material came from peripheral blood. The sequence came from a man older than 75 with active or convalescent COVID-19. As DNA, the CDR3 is TGTGCCAGTAGTACAGTACCTCAGCCCCAGCATTTT. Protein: CASSTVPQPQHF. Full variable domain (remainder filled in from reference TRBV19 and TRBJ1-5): DGGITQSPKYLFRKEGQNVTLSCEQNLNHDAMYWYRQDPGQGLRLIYYSQIVNDFQKGDIAEGYSVSREKKESFPLTVTSAQKNPTAFYLCASSTVPQPQHFGDGTRLSIL.